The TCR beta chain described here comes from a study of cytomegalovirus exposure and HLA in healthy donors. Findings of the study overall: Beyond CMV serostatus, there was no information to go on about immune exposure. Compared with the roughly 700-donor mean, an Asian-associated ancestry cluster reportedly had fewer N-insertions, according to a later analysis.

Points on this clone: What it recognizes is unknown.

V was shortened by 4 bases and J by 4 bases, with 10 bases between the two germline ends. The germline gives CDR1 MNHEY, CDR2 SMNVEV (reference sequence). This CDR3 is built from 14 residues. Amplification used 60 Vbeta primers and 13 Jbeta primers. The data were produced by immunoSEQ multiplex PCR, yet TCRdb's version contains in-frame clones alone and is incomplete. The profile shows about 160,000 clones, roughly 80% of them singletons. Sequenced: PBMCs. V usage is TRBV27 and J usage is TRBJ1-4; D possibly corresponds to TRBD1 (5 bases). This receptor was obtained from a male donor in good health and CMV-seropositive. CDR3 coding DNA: TGTGCCAGCAGTTCTCCAGGGTTTAATGAAAAACTGTTTTTT. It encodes CASSSPGFNEKLFF.